The entry below describes one T cell receptor (beta chain). The antigen remains undetermined. A much larger clone differs from this one at a single base, so this may be a read error. The sample is drawn from a study of T cells in Graves' hyperthyroidism and ophthalmopathy. It was RNA transcripts that yielded the amplified TCR beta CDR3 regions. TCR CDR3 underwent first-round RT-PCR with the HTBI primer set. From the multiplex PCR reads, TCRdb called clonotypes with MiXCR, one entry per CDR3 protein. This table has more than 350,000 distinct CDR3 sequences, approximately 15% appearing once. The CDR3 loop spans 15 amino acids. Germline lookup yields CDR1 DFQATT and CDR2 SNEGSKA (reference sequence). Trimming took off 3 bases at V and 5 bases at J, with 18 bases between the two ends. General observations from the study: Ophthalmopathy cases were set apart from stable hyperthyroidism by a 13 V-J model.

Sequenced input: blood. This sequence originates from a woman aged 25 to 39 with Graves' hyperthyroidism. V is TRBV20-1 and J is TRBJ2-3; tentatively, D is TRBD2 (6 bases). The CDR3 region has the DNA TGCAGTGCTAGTCCCATCGGGAGAGAGGGAGATACGCAGTATTTT. Translated, it gives CSASPIGREGDTQYF.